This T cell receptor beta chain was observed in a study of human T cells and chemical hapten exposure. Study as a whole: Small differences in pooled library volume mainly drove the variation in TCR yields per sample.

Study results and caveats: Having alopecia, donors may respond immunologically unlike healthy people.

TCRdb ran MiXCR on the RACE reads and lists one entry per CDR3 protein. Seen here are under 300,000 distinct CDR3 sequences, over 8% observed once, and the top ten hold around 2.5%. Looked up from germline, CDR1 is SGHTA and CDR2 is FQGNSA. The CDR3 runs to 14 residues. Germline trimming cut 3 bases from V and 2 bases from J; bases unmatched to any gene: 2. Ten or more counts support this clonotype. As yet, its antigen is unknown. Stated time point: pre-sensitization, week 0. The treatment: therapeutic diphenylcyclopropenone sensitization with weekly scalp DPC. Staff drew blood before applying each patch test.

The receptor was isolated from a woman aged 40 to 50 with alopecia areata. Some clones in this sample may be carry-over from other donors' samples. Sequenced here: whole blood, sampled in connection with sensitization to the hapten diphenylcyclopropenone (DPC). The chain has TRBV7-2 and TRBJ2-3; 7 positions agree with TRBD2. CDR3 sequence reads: CASSFSGFTDTQYF. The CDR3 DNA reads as TGTGCCAGCAGCTTTAGCGGGTTCACAGATACGCAGTATTTT.